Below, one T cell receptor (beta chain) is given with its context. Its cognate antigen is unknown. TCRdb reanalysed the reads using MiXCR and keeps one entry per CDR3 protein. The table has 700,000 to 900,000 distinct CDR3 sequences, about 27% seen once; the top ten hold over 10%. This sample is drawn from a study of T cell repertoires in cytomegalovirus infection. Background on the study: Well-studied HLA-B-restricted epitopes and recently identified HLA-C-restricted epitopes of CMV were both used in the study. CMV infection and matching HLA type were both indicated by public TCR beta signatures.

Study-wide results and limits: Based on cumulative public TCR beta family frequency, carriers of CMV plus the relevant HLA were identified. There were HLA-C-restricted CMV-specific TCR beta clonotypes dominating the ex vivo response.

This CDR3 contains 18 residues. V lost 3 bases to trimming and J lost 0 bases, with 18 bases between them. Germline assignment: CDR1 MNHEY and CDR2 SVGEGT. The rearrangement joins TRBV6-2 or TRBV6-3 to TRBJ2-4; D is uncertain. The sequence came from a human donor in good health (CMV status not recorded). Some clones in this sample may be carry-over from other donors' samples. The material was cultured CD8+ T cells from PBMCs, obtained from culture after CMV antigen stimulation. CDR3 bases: TGTGCCAGCAGTTATGAGGCCCTTCCGAGTCTAGCCAAAAACATTCAGTACTTC. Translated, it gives CASSYEALPSLAKNIQYF.